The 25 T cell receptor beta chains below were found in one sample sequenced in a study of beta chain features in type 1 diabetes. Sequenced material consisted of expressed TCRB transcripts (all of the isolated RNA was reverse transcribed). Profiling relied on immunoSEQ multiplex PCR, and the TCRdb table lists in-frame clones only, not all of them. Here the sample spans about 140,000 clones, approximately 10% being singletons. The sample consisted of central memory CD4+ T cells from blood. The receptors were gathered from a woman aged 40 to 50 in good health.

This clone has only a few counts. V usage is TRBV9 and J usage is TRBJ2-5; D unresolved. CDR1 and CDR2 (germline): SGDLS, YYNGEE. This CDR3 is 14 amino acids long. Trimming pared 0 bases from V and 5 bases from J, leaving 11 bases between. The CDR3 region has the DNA TGTGCCAGCAGCGTAGATGCGGCTGCCGAGACCCAGTACTTC. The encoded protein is CASSVDAAAETQYF.

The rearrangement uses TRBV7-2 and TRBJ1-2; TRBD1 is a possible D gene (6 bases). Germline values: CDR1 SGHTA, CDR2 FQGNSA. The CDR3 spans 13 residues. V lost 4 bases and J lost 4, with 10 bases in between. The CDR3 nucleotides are TGTGCCAGCAGCTCTGGACAGCGCTATGGCTACACCTTC. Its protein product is CASSSGQRYGYTF.

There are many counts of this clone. The DNA for the CDR3 is TGTGCCAGCAGCCGTGACAGGGAAGCTTTCTTT. It codes for CASSRDREAFF. The rearrangement joins TRBV14 to TRBJ1-1; a possible D gene is TRBD1 (6 bases). Trimming cost V 4 bases and J 8 bases, with 8 bases left between them. CDR3 length equals 11 residues. Germline V gives CDR1 SGHDN, CDR2 FVKESK.

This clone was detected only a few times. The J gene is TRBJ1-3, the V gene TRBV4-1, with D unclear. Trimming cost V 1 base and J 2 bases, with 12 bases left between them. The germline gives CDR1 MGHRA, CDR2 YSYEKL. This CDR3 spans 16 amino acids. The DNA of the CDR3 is TGCGCCAGCAGCCAAGCCCTTACTGTAACTGGAAACACCATATATTTT. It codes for CASSQALTVTGNTIYF.

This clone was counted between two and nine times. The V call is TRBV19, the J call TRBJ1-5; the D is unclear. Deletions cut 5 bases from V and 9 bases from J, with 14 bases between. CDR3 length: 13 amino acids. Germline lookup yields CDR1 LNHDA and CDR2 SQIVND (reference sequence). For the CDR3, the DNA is TGTGCCAGTAGTGTGACCGGCGGAGGGCCCCAGCATTTT. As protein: CASSVTGGGPQHF. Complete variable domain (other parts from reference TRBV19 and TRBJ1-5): DGGITQSPKYLFRKEGQNVTLSCEQNLNHDAMYWYRQDPGQGLRLIYYSQIVNDFQKGDIAEGYSVSREKKESFPLTVTSAQKNPTAFYLCASSVTGGGPQHFGDGTRLSIL.

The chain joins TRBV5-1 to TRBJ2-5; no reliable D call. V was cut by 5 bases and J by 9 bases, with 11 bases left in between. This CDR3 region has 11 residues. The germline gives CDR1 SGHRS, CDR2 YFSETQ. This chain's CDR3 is CASSIDRAQYF. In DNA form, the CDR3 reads TGCGCCAGCAGTATAGACCGGGCCCAGTACTTC.

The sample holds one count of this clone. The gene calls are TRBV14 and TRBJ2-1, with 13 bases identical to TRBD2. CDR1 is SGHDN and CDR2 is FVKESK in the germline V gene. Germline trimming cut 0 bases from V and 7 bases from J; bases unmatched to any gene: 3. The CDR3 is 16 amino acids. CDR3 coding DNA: TGTGCCAGCAGCCAAGACTCGGGACTAGCGGGGAATGAGCAGTTCTTC. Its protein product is CASSQDSGLAGNEQFF.

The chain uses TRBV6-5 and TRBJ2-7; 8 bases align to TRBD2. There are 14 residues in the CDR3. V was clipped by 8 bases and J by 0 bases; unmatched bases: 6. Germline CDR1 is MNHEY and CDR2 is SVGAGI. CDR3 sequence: CASETGGSSYEQYF. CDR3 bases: TGTGCCAGCGAGACGGGGGGGAGCTCCTACGAGCAGTACTTC.

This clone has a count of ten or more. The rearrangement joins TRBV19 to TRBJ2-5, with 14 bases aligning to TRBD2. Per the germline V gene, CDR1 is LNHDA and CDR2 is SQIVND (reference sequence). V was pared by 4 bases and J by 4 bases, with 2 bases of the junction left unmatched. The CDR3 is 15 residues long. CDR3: CASSTGTSGGETQYF. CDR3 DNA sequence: TGTGCCAGTAGTACCGGGACTAGCGGGGGAGAGACCCAGTACTTC.

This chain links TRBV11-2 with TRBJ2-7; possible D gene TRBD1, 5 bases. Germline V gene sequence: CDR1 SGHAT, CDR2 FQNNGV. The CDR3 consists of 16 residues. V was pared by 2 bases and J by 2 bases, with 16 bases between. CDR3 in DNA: TGTGCCAGCAGCTTAAAGGTCTCAGGGAAAACCTACGAGCAGTACTTC. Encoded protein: CASSLKVSGKTYEQYF.

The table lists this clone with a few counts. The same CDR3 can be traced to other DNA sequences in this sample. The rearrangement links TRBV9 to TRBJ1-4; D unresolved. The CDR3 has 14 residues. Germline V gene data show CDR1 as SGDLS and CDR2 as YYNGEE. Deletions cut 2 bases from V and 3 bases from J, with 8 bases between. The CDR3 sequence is CASSVSLANEKLFF. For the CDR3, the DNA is TGTGCCAGCAGCGTCAGTCTAGCTAATGAAAAACTGTTTTTT.

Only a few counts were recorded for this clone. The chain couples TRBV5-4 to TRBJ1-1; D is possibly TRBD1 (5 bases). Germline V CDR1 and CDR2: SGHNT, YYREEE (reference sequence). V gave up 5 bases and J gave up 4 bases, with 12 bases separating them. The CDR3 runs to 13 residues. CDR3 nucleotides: TGTGCCAGCAGACTGCCGGGGGGCACTGAAGCTTTCTTT. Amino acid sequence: CASRLPGGTEAFF.

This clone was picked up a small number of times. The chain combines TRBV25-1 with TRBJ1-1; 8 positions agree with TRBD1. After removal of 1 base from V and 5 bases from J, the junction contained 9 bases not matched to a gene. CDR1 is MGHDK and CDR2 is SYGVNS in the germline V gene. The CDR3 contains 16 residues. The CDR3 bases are TGTGCCAGCAGTGAATCCCCAGGGGGCGTGGGGACTGAAGCTTTCTTT. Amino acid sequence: CASSESPGGVGTEAFF.

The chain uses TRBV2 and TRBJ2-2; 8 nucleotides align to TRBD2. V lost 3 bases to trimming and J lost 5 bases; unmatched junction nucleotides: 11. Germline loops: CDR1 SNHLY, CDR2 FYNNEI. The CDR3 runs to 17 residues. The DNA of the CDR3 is TGTGCCAGCAGTGATGCCGGCGGGAGGACTGCGACCGGGGAGCTGTTTTTT. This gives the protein CASSDAGGRTATGELFF.

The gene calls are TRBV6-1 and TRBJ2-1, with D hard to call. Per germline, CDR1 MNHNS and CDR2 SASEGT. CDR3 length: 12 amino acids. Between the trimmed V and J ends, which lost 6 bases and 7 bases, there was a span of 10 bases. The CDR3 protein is CASSQPQNEQFF. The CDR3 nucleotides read TGTGCCAGCAGCCAACCCCAGAATGAGCAGTTCTTC.

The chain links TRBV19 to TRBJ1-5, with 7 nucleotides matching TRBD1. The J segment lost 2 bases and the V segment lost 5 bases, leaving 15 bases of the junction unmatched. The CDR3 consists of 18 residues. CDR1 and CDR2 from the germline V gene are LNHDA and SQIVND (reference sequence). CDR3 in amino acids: CASSADRWTLGGNQPQHF. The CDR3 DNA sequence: TGTGCCAGTAGTGCGGACAGGTGGACCTTGGGAGGCAATCAGCCCCAGCATTTT.

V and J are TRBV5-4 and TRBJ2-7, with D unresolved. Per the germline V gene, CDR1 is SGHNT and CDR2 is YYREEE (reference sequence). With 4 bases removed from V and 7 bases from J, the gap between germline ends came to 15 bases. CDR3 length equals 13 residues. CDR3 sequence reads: CASSPERMREQYF. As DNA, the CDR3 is TGTGCCAGCAGCCCGGAACGGATGCGGGAGCAGTACTTC.

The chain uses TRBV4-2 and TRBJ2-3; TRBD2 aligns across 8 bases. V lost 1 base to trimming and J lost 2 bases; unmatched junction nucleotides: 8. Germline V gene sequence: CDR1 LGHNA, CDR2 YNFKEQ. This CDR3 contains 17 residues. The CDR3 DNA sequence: TGTGCCAGCAGCCAAGTCGGGGGGGGGACATACACAGATACGCAGTATTTT. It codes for CASSQVGGGTYTDTQYF.

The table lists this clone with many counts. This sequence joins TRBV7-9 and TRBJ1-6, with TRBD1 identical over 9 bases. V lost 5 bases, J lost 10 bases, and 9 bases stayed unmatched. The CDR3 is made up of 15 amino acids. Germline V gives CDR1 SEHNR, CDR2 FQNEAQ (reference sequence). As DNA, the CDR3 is TGTGCCAGCAGCCCAAGGGGGACAGGGACGTCACCCCTCCACTTT. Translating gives CASSPRGTGTSPLHF. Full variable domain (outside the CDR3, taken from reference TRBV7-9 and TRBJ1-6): DTGVSQNPRHKITKRGQNVTFRCDPISEHNRLYWYRQTLGQGPEFLTYFQNEAQLEKSRLLSDRFSAERPKGSFSTLEIQRTEQGDSAMYLCASSPRGTGTSPLHFGNGTRLTVT.

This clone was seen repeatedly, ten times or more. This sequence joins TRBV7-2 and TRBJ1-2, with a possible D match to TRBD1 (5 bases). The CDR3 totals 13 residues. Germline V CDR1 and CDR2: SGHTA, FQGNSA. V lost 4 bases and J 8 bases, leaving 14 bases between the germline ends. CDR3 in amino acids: CASSSTPQDGYTF. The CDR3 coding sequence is TGTGCCAGCAGCTCCACCCCACAGGACGGCTACACCTTC.

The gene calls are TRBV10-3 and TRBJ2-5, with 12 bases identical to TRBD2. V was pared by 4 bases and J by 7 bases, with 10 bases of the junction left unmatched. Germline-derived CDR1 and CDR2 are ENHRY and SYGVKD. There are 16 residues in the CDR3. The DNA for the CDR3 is TGTGCCATCAGTGGAGAACTAGCGGGGGGCTTGGTGACCCAGTACTTC. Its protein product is CAISGELAGGLVTQYF.

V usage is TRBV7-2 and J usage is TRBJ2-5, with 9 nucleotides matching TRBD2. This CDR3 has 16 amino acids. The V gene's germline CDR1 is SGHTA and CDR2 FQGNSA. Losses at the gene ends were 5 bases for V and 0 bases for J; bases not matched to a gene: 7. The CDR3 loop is CASSPRLAGNQETQYF. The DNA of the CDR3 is TGTGCCAGCAGCCCCCGGCTAGCGGGGAACCAAGAGACCCAGTACTTC.

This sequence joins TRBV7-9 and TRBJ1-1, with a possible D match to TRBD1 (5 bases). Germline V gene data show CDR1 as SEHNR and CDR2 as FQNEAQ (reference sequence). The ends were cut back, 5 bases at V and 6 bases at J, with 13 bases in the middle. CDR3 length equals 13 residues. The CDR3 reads CASSVRQPPEAFF. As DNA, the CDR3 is TGTGCCAGCAGCGTCCGACAGCCCCCTGAAGCTTTCTTT.

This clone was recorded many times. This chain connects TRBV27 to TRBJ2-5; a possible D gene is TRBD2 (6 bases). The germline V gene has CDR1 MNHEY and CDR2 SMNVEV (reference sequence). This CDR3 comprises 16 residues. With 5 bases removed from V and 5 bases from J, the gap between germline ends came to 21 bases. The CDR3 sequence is CASSPRAGEAEETQYF. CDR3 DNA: TGTGCCAGCAGTCCCCGCGCTGGGGAGGCGGAGGAGACCCAGTACTTC.

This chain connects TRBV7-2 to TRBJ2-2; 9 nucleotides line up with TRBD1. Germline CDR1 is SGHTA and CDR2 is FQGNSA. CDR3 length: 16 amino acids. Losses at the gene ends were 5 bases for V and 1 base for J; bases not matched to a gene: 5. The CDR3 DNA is TGTGCCAGCAGCACCCGGACAGGGGAGAACACCGGGGAGCTGTTTTTT. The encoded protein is CASSTRTGENTGELFF.